These T cell receptor beta chains were read from a single sample in a study of a mutant IDH1 vaccine in newly diagnosed glioma. Using immunoSEQ multiplex PCR, the repertoire was profiled, and TCRdb retains in-frame clones only, with some absent. The sample lists 80,000 to 100,000 clones; over 70% were seen once. Sample: PBMCs, taken from a glioma patient treated with radiotherapy, temozolomide or both. The receptors were sampled from a man between 40 and 49 years old with glioma. Some clones in this sample may be carry-over from other donors' samples. CDR3s include the opening cysteine and the closing phenylalanine or tryptophan. Each record gives: clone size, J gene, V gene, D gene, CDR3 protein, CDR3 DNA. D genes are given only for firm matches. Some rows have no size entry. The others give once, few or many, or a class for an expanded clone.

-,TRBJ1-6,TRBV2,TRBD1,CASRARTGARGGNSPLHF,TGTGCCAGCAGGGCCCGGACAGGGGCTAGAGGGGGTAATTCACCCCTCCACTTT
-,TRBJ2-5,TRBV7-8,TRBD2,CASKLKLWTSVETQYF,TGTGCCAGCAAGCTTAAATTGTGGACTAGCGTTGAGACCCAGTACTTC
-,TRBJ2-4,TRBV5-1,TRBD2,CASSLAVTSGGVKNIQYF,TGCGCCAGCAGCTTGGCTGTGACTAGCGGGGGGGTTAAAAACATTCAGTACTTC
-,TRBJ1-5,TRBV5-8,TRBD1,CASSEGQGGQPQHF,TGTGCCAGCAGCGAGGGACAGGGAGGACAGCCCCAGCATTTT
few,TRBJ1-6,TRBV7-9,-,CASSGRDTNSPLHF,TGTGCCAGCAGCGGTCGGGATACTAATTCACCCCTCCACTTT
-,TRBJ1-3,TRBV25-1,-,CASTGSGSGNTIYF,TGTGCCAGCACCGGGTCAGGCTCTGGAAACACCATATATTTT
-,TRBJ2-7,TRBV29-1,TRBD1,CSGRDRGYEQYF,TGCAGCGGGAGGGACAGGGGCTACGAGCAGTACTTC
-,TRBJ2-3,TRBV29-1,TRBD1,CSVAGQGSSTDTQYF,TGCAGCGTTGCGGGACAGGGGTCCAGCACAGATACGCAGTATTTT
-,TRBJ2-7,TRBV7-2,TRBD2,CASSPTSGGSYEQYF,TGTGCCAGCAGCCCCACTAGCGGGGGATCCTACGAGCAGTACTTC
-,TRBJ2-2,TRBV11-2,-,CASSPRETGMNTGELFF,TGTGCCAGCAGCCCACGGGAGACGGGAATGAACACCGGGGAGCTGTTTTTT
medium-sized,TRBJ2-5,TRBV7-9,-,CASSFRETQYF,TGTGCCAGCAGCTTTCGGGAGACCCAGTACTTC